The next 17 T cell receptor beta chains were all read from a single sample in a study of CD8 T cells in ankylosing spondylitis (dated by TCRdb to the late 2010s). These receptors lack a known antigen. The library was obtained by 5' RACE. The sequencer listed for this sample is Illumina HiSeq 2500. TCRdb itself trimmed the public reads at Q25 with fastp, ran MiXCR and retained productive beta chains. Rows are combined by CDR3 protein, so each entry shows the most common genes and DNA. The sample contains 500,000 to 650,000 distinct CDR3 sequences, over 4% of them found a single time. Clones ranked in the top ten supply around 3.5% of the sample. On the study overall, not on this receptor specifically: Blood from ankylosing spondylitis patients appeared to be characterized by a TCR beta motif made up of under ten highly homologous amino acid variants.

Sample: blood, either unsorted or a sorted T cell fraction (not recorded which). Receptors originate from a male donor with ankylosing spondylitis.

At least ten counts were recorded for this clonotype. The CDR3: CSASESGTNTYEQYF. CDR3 DNA sequence: TGCAGTGCTAGTGAGTCCGGGACCAACACCTACGAGCAGTACTTC. The rearrangement links TRBV20-1 to TRBJ2-7; D assignment may be TRBD1 or TRBD2 (5 bases each). Germline V gene data show CDR1 as DFQATT and CDR2 as SNEGSKA (reference sequence). The ends were cut back, 3 bases at V and 2 bases at J, with 17 bases in the middle. The CDR3 consists of 15 residues.

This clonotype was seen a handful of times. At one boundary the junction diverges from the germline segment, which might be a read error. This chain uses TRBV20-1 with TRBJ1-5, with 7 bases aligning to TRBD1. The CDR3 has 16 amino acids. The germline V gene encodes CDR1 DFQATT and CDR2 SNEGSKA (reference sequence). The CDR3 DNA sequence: TGCTGTGCTAGACAGGGCTCGGACTATAGCAATCAGCCCCAGCATTTT. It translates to CCARQGSDYSNQPQHF.

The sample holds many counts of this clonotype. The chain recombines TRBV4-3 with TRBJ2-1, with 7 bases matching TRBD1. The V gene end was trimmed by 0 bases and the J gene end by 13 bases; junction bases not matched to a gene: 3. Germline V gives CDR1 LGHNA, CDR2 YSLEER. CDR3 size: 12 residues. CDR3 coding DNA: TGCGCCAGCAGCCAAGAACAGGGGCATCAGTTCTTC. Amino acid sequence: CASSQEQGHQFF.

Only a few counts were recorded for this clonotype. The chain's CDR3 is CASSFPLAGHFPDTQYF. CDR3 nucleotide sequence: TGTGCCAGCAGTTTCCCGCTAGCGGGCCATTTTCCAGATACGCAGTATTTT. The V gene is TRBV12-3 or TRBV12-4, the J gene TRBJ2-3; TRBD2 matches at 8 bases. Unmatched junction bases numbered 12, after V lost 3 bases and J lost 4 bases. The CDR3 loop spans 17 amino acids.

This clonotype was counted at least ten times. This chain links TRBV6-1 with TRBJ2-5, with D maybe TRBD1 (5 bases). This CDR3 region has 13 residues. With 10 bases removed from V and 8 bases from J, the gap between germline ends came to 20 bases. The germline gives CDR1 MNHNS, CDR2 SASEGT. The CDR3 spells CATLDSTQATQYF. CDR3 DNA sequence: TGTGCCACCCTTGACAGTACCCAAGCCACCCAGTACTTC.

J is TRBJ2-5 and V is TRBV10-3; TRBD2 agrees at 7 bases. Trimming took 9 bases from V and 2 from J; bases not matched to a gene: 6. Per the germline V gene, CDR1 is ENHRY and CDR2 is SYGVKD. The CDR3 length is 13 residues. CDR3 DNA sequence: TGTGCCATGGGGGGGGACTTTCAAGAGACCCAGTACTTC. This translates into CAMGGDFQETQYF.

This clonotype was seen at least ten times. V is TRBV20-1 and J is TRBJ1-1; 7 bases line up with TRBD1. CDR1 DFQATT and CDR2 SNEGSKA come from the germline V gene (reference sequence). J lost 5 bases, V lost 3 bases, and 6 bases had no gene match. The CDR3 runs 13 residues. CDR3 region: CSASEGAVTEAFF. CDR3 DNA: TGCAGTGCTAGTGAGGGGGCTGTGACTGAAGCTTTCTTT.

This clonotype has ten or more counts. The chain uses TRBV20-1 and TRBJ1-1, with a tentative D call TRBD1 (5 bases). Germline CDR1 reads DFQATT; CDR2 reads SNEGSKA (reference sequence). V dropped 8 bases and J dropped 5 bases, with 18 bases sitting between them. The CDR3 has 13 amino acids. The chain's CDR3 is CSSGGRRGTEAFF. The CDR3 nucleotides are TGCAGTTCTGGGGGGAGACGTGGAACTGAAGCTTTCTTT.

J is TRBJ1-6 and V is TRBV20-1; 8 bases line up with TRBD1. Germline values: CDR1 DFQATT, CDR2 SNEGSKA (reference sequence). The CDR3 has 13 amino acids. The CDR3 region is CIAEDRASSPLHF. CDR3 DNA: TGCATTGCCGAGGACAGGGCTTCGTCACCCCTCCACTTT.

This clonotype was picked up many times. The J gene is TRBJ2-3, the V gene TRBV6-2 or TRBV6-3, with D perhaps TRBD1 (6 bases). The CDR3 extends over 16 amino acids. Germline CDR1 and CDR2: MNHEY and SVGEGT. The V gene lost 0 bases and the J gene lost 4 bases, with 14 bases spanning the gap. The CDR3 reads CASSYSRADRPDTQYF. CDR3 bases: TGTGCCAGCAGTTACTCGAGGGCAGACAGGCCAGATACGCAGTATTTT.

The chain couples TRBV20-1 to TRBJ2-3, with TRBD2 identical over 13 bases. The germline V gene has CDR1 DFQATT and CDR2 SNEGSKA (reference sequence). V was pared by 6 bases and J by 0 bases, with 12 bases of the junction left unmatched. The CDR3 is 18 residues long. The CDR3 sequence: CSARTSGRSHSSTDTQYF. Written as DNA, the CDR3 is TGCAGTGCGAGGACTAGCGGGAGATCCCACTCTAGCACAGATACGCAGTATTTT.

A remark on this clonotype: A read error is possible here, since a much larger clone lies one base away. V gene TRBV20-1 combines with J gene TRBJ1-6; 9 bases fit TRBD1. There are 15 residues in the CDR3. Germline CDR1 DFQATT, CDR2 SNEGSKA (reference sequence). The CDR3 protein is CSARGDRAYNSPLYF. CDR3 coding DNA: TGCAGTGCTAGAGGGGACAGGGCCTATAATTCACCCCTCTACTTT.

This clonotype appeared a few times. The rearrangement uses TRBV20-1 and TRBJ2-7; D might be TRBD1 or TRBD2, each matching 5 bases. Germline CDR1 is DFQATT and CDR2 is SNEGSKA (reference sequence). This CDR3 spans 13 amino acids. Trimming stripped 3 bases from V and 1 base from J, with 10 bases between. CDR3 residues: CSARGDGSYEQYF. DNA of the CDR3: TGCAGTGCTAGGGGGGACGGATCCTACGAGCAGTACTTC.

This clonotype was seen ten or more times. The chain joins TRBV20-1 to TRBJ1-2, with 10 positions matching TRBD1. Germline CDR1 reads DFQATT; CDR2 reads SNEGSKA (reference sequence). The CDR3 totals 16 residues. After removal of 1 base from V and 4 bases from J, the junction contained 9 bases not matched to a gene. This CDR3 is CSARAMDRGRIYGYTF. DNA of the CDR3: TGCAGTGCTAGAGCGATGGACAGGGGGAGGATCTATGGCTACACCTTC.

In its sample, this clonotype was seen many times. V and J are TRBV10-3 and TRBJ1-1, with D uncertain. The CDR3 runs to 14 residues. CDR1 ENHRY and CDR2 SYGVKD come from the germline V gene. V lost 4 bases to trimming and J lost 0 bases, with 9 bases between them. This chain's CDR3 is CAISGTDMNTEAFF. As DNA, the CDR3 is TGTGCCATCAGTGGGACGGATATGAACACTGAAGCTTTCTTT.

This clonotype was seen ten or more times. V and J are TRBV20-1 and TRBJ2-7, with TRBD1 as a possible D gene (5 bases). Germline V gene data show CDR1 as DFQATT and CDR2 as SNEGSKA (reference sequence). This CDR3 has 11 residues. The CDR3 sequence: CSGREIYEQYF. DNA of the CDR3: TGCAGCGGCAGGGAAATCTACGAGCAGTACTTC.

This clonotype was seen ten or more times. Here the CDR3 DNA reads TGTGCCATCAGTGATTTTGAATCCAGCACCTACAATGAGCAGTTCTTC. Translation gives CAISDFESSTYNEQFF. The V gene is TRBV10-3, the J gene TRBJ2-1; no clear D. V was clipped by 3 bases and J by 2 bases, with 14 bases between them. The length of the CDR3 is 16 residues. CDR1 and CDR2 from the germline V gene are ENHRY and SYGVKD.